This T cell receptor beta chain was captured by sequencing in a study of CD8 T cells in Susac syndrome. The length of the CDR3 is 13 residues. With 3 bases removed from V and 3 bases from J, the gap between germline ends came to 5 bases. The germline V gene has CDR1 LGHNA and CDR2 YSLEER. An amount of RNA that ranged from roughly 0.45 to 1 ug was reverse transcribed with random hexamers. It was immunoSEQ multiplex PCR that amplified TCR beta CDR3 across 54 Vbeta and 13 Jbeta. Using its own MiXCR run on the immunoSEQ multiplex PCR reads, TCRdb lists one record per CDR3 protein. This sample has 69,000 or so distinct CDR3 sequences; 85% to 95% occur once, and the top ten carry about 0.6%.

The receptor comes from a human donor with multiple sclerosis. The chain uses TRBV4-3 and TRBJ2-2; D is unclear. The specimen sequenced was CD8+ T cells from PBMCs. The CDR3 reads CASSQGYTGELFF. The CDR3 coding sequence is TGCGCCAGCAGCCAGGGATACACCGGGGAGCTGTTTTTT.